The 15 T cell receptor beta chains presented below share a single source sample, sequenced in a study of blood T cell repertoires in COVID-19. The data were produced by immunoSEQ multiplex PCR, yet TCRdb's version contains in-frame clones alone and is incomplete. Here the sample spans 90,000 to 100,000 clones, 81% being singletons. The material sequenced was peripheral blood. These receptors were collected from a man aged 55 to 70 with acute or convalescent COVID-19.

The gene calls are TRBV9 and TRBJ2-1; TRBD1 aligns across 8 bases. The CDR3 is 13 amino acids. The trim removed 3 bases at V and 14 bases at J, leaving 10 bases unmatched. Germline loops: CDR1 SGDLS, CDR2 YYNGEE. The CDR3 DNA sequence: TGTGCCAGCAGCGCCACGGATCAGGGGGCCAAGTTCTTC. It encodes CASSATDQGAKFF.

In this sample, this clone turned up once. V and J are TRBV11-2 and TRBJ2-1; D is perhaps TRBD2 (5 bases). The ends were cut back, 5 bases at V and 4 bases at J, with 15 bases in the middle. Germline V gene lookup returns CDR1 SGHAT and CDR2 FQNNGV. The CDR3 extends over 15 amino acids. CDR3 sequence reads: CASSPRTGDYNEQFF. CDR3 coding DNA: TGTGCCAGCAGCCCTCGGACCGGGGATTACAATGAGCAGTTCTTC.

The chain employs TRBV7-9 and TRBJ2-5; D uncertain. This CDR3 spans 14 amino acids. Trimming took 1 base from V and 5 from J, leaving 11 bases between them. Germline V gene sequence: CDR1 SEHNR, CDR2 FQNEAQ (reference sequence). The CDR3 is CASSLGRLRETQYF. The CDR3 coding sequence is TGTGCCAGCAGCTTAGGTCGTTTGCGGGAGACCCAGTACTTC.

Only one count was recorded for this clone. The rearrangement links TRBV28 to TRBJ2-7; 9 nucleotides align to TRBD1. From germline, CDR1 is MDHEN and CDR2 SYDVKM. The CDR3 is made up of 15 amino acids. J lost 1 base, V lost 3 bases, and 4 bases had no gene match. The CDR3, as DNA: TGTGCCAGCAGTTTTACAGGGGGCGCTTCCTACGAGCAGTACTTC. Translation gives CASSFTGGASYEQYF.

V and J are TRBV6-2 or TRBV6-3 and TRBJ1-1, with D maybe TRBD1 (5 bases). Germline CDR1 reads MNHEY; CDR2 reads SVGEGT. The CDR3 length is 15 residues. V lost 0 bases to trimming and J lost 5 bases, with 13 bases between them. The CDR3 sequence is CASSYSLGTTTEAFF. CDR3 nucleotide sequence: TGTGCCAGCAGTTACTCCCTCGGGACTACTACTGAAGCTTTCTTT.

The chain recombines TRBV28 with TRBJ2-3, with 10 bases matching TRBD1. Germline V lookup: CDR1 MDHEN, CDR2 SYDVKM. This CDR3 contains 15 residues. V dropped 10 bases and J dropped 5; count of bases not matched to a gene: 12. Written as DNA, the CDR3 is TGTGCCAACTCCCCAGCGGGACAGGGGTTAGATACGCAGTATTTT. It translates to CANSPAGQGLDTQYF.

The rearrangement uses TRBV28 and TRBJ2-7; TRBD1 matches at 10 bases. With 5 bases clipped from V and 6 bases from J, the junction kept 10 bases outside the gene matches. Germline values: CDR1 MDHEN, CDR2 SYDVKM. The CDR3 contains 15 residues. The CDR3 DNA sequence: TGTGCCAGCAGTGCTCCGGGACAGGGGTTGTTCGAGCAGTACTTC. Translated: CASSAPGQGLFEQYF.

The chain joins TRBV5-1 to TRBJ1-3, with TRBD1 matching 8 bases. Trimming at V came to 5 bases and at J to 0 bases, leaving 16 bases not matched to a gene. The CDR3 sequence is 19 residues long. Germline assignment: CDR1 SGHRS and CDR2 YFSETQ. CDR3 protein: CASRGIRGPELFSGNTIYF. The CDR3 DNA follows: TGCGCCAGCAGAGGGATCAGGGGGCCCGAACTTTTCTCTGGAAACACCATATATTTT.

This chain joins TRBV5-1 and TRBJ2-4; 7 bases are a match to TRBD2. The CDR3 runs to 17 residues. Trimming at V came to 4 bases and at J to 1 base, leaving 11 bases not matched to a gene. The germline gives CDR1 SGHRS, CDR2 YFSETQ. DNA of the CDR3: TGCGCCAGCAGCCAGTATGGGGGAGGGGACGCCAAAAACATTCAGTACTTC. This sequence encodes CASSQYGGGDAKNIQYF.

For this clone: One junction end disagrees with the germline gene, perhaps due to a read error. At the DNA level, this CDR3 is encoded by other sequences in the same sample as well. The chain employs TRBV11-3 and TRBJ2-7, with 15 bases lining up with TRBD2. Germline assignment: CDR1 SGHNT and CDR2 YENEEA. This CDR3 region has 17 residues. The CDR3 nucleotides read TGCGCCAGCAGCGCCCGGACTAGCGGGGGGGTCCCCTACGAGCAGTACTTC. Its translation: CASSARTSGGVPYEQYF.

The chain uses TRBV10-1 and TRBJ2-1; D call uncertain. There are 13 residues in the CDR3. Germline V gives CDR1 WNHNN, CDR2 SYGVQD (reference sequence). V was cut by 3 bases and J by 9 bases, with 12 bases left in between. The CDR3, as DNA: TGCGCCAGCAGTGACTCCCTTCTAGGTGAGCAGTTCTTC. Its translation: CASSDSLLGEQFF.

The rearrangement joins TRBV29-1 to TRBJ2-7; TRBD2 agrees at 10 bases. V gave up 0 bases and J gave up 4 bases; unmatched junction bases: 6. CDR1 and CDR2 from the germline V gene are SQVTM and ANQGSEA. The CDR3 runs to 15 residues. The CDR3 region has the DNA TGCAGCGTTGAAGATCCTAGCGGGGGAGAATACGAGCAGTACTTC. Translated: CSVEDPSGGEYEQYF.

The CDR3 region has the DNA TGTGCCAGCAGCCGTTCGGGGGGCGGTTACGAGCAGTACTTC. This encodes CASSRSGGGYEQYF. The rearrangement uses TRBV5-4 and TRBJ2-7, with D perhaps matching TRBD2 (7 bases). V lost 4 bases, J lost 4 bases, and 15 bases lay in between. Germline CDR1 SGHNT, CDR2 YYREEE (reference sequence). This CDR3 comprises 14 residues.

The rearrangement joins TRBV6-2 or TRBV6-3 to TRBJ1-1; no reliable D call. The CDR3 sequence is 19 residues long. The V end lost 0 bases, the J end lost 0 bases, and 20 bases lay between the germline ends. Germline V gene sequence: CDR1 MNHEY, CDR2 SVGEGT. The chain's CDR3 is CASSYSSGVLLFMNTEAFF. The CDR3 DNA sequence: TGTGCCAGCAGTTACTCGAGCGGAGTCCTTTTGTTTATGAACACTGAAGCTTTCTTT.

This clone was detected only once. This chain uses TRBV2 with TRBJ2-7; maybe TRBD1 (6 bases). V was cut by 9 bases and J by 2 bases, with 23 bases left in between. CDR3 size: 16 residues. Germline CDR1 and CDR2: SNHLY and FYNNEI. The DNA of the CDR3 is TGTGCCAGTTCTGCCCTTGCCGGGACATCGACCTACGAGCAGTACTTC. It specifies CASSALAGTSTYEQYF. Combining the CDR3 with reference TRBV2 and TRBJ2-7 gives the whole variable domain EPEVTQTPSHQVTQMGQEVILRCVPISNHLYFYWYRQILGQKVEFLVSFYNNEISEKSEIFDDQFSVERPDGSNFTLKIRSTKLEDSAMYFCASSALAGTSTYEQYFGPGTRLTVT.